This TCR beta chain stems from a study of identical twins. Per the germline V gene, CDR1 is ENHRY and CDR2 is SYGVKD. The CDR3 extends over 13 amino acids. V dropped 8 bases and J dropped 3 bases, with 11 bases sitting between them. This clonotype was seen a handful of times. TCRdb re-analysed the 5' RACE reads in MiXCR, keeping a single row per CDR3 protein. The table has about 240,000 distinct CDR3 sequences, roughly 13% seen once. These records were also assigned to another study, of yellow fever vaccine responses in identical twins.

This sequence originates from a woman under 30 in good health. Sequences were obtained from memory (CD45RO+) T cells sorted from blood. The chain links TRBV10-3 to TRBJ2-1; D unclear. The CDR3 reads CAILDGNYNEQFF. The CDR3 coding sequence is TGTGCCATCCTGGACGGAAACTACAATGAGCAGTTCTTC.